These 21 T cell receptor beta chains were all obtained from the same sample, sequenced in a study of vaccination and CD4 T cells after COVID-19. Specified treatment: approximately 10-day PBMC culture with coronavirus spike peptide pools or control peptides (ViraFEST assay). Cultured CD4+ T cell DNA was sequenced using the Oncomine TCR Beta short-read assay. TCRdb passed the PCR reads through MiXCR, listing each CDR3 protein once. The table lists about 22,000 distinct CDR3 sequences, about 30% of them singletons. Antigens for these TCRs are unknown. Sequenced: cultured CD4+ T cells from blood. The receptor source for this set is a human donor with COVID-19.

The gene calls are TRBV7-2 and TRBJ2-3; 10 nucleotides line up with TRBD2. J gave up 8 bases and V 1 base, and 9 bases lay outside the gene matches. The CDR3 is 16 amino acids. CDR1 is SGHTA, CDR2 FQGNSA, per germline. The CDR3 spells CASSLGPSGGGGTQYF. The CDR3 DNA is TGTGCCAGCAGCTTAGGGCCTAGCGGGGGCGGGGGTACGCAGTATTTT.

This clonotype turned up a few times. V gene TRBV11-3 combines with J gene TRBJ2-2, with D unclear. CDR1 is SGHNT and CDR2 is YENEEA in the germline V gene. V lost 1 base to trimming and J lost 6 bases, with 6 bases between them. The CDR3 covers 13 residues. The CDR3 region is CASSLGPAGELFF. For the CDR3, the DNA is TGTGCCAGCAGCTTAGGGCCGGCCGGGGAGCTGTTTTTT.

This clonotype was seen a few times. This rearrangement joins TRBV14 to TRBJ2-7, with D possibly being TRBD1 (5 bases). The CDR3 is 18 amino acids. CDR1 is SGHDN, CDR2 FVKESK, per germline. Trimming pared 2 bases from V and 5 bases from J, leaving 25 bases between. CDR3 region: CASSQRTIKVTGVHEQYF. CDR3 bases: TGTGCCAGCAGCCAAAGGACGATAAAAGTCACAGGCGTCCACGAGCAGTACTTC. Drawing the rest from reference TRBV14 and TRBJ2-7, the complete variable domain is EAGVTQFPSHSVIEKGQTVTLRCDPISGHDNLYWYRRVMGKEIKFLLHFVKESKQDESGMPNNRFLAERTGGTYSTLKVQPAELEDSGVYFCASSQRTIKVTGVHEQYFGPGTRLTVT.

This clonotype was observed a single time. This chain links TRBV14 with TRBJ2-3; the D gene is possibly TRBD2 (5 bases). The V and J ends lost 1 base and 2 bases respectively, with 13 bases between them. The CDR3 contains 16 residues. CDR1 is SGHDN and CDR2 is FVKESK in the germline V gene. Here the CDR3 reads CASSQGTGYITDTQYF. CDR3 coding DNA: TGTGCCAGCAGCCAAGGGACTGGTTACATCACAGATACGCAGTATTTT.

In this sample, this clonotype turned up a few times. The rearrangement uses TRBV5-4 and TRBJ1-2; 7 positions match TRBD1. CDR3 length: 14 amino acids. V was clipped by 2 bases and J by 2 bases; unmatched bases: 3. Germline V gene data show CDR1 as SGHNT and CDR2 as YYREEE (reference sequence). For the CDR3, the DNA is TGTGCCAGCAGCTTACCGGGACAGAACTATGGCTACACCTTC. Encoded protein: CASSLPGQNYGYTF.

This clonotype was counted only a few times. The rearrangement links TRBV27 to TRBJ2-7; tentative D call: TRBD1 (6 bases). The CDR3 has 12 residues. CDR1 MNHEY and CDR2 SMNVEV come from the germline V gene (reference sequence). The germline V and J ends were trimmed by 10 bases and 6 bases, with 16 bases remaining between them. In DNA form, the CDR3 reads TGTGCCACGGGACATCAGAGGGGCGAGCAGTACTTC. Its translation is CATGHQRGEQYF.

This chain connects TRBV7-2 to TRBJ1-3, with D possibly being TRBD1 (5 bases). Germline CDR1 and CDR2: SGHTA and FQGNSA. Trimming took 1 base from V and 0 from J, leaving 16 bases between them. This CDR3 has 18 amino acids. CDR3 in DNA: TGTGCCAGCAGCTTAGGGGGCAGGAGGATACCCTCTGGAAACACCATATATTTT. Translating it yields CASSLGGRRIPSGNTIYF.

The chain has TRBV2 and TRBJ2-1; D is tentatively TRBD1 or TRBD2 (6 bases each). Per the germline V gene, CDR1 is SNHLY and CDR2 is FYNNEI. CDR3 length: 12 residues. The V end lost 3 bases, the J end lost 8 bases, and 8 bases lay between the germline ends. CDR3 loop: CASSEGGYEQFF. CDR3 nucleotides: TGTGCCAGCAGTGAGGGGGGCTATGAGCAGTTCTTC.

This clonotype came up once. CDR3 nucleotide sequence: TGCGCCAGCAGCTCCGGGACTAAGCGAGGAGAGACCCAGTACTTC. Its translation is CASSSGTKRGETQYF. This chain joins TRBV5-1 and TRBJ2-5; 7 nucleotides align to TRBD2. V lost 3 bases to trimming and J lost 4 bases; unmatched junction nucleotides: 9. Looked up from germline, CDR1 is SGHRS and CDR2 is YFSETQ. The CDR3 totals 15 residues.

The chain couples TRBV6-1 to TRBJ1-5, with TRBD1 as a possible D gene (6 bases). The CDR3 covers 15 residues. With 6 bases removed from V and 5 bases from J, the gap between germline ends came to 17 bases. CDR1 MNHNS and CDR2 SASEGT come from the germline V gene. The CDR3 region is CASRSTGFWDQPQHF. CDR3 sequence (DNA): TGTGCCAGCAGATCCACAGGGTTCTGGGATCAGCCCCAGCATTTT.

J is TRBJ1-1 and V is TRBV19, with D unresolved. The germline CDR1 and CDR2 sequences are LNHDA and SQIVND (reference sequence). The CDR3 loop spans 14 amino acids. Between the trimmed V and J ends, which lost 11 bases and 0 bases, there was a span of 16 bases. CDR3 sequence (DNA): TGTGCCTGCAAGGGCTGGGAGATGAACACTGAAGCTTTCTTT. Its translation is CACKGWEMNTEAFF.

This clonotype is medium-sized (0.01 to 0.1%) in the sample. V usage is TRBV20-1 and J usage is TRBJ1-5, with D perhaps matching TRBD1 (6 bases). Germline loops: CDR1 DFQATT, CDR2 SNEGSKA (reference sequence). V shed 1 base and J shed 4 bases, with 11 bases lying between them. This CDR3 is 14 amino acids long. The CDR3 protein is CSARVGQTNQPQHF. CDR3 DNA sequence: TGCAGTGCTAGAGTCGGACAGACAAATCAGCCCCAGCATTTT.

This sequence joins TRBV6-2 or TRBV6-3 and TRBJ2-7; D may be TRBD1 (6 bases). The CDR3 runs 14 residues. The V gene's germline CDR1 is MNHEY and CDR2 SVGEGT. Trimming removed 2 bases at V and 2 bases at J, with 10 bases between. The CDR3: CASSYLGAAYEQYF. The DNA for the CDR3 is TGTGCCAGCAGTTACCTGGGGGCCGCCTACGAGCAGTACTTC.

This clonotype was recorded a few times. The chain links TRBV4-3 to TRBJ1-2; D is uncertain. Germline V gene sequence: CDR1 LGHNA, CDR2 YSLEER. With 0 bases removed from V and 6 bases from J, the gap between germline ends came to 5 bases. CDR3 length: 12 amino acids. The CDR3: CASSQETDGYTF. CDR3 sequence (DNA): TGCGCCAGCAGCCAAGAAACAGATGGCTACACCTTC.

The chain joins TRBV25-1 to TRBJ1-2, with 9 nucleotides matching TRBD1. Germline V gives CDR1 MGHDK, CDR2 SYGVNS. The CDR3 runs to 14 residues. Trimming took 8 bases from V and 6 from J; bases not matched to a gene: 10. The CDR3 bases are TGTGCCAGCTCAGGAGGTGGACAGGGGCATGGCTACACCTTC. Protein product: CASSGGGQGHGYTF.

This clonotype occurred a few times. The rearrangement joins TRBV28 to TRBJ1-5, with 7 bases fitting TRBD1. V shed 6 bases and J 0 bases; nucleotides not matched to a gene: 8. Germline V gives CDR1 MDHEN, CDR2 SYDVKM. The length of the CDR3 is 16 residues. CDR3 sequence: CASSVHQGGSNQPQHF. In DNA, the CDR3 is TGTGCCAGCAGCGTTCATCAGGGGGGTAGCAATCAGCCCCAGCATTTT.

This clonotype was found a few times. The chain is built from TRBV15 and TRBJ1-5; the D is unclear. Trimming took off 0 bases at V and 1 base at J, with 7 bases between the two ends. Germline CDR1 and CDR2: LNHNV and YYDKDF (reference sequence). The CDR3 has 15 residues. The CDR3 DNA follows: TGTGCCACCAGCAGAGAACCCGGGAGCAATCAGCCCCAGCATTTT. Protein sequence: CATSREPGSNQPQHF.

The V call is TRBV6-1, the J call TRBJ2-6; D possibly corresponds to TRBD1 (6 bases). Looked up from germline, CDR1 is MNHNS and CDR2 is SASEGT. The CDR3 sequence is 17 residues long. Trimming stripped 6 bases from V and 2 bases from J, with 17 bases between. As DNA, the CDR3 is TGTGCCAGCAGCCACAGGGACGCTATTGCTGGGGCCAACGTCCTGACTTTC. Its translation: CASSHRDAIAGANVLTF.

Only a few counts were recorded for this clonotype. V is TRBV6-1 and J is TRBJ1-1; TRBD1 might be the D (6 bases). The CDR3 extends over 12 amino acids. V shed 7 bases and J shed 11 bases, with 17 bases lying between them. CDR1 and CDR2 from the germline V gene are MNHNS and SASEGT. CDR3 DNA: TGTGCCAGCACCTTGGTCAGGGGTTTTGCTTTCTTT. Its translation: CASTLVRGFAFF.

This clonotype has more than one count but fewer than ten. V usage is TRBV20-1 and J usage is TRBJ2-3; 7 bases are shared with TRBD2. This CDR3 contains 15 residues. Trimming took 6 bases from V and 6 from J; bases not matched to a gene: 15. Germline values: CDR1 DFQATT, CDR2 SNEGSKA (reference sequence). The CDR3 DNA sequence: TGCAGTGCGCCGGGGGGACTAACCCTTCGGGATACGCAGTATTTT. Translating gives CSAPGGLTLRDTQYF.

The V call is TRBV28, the J call TRBJ1-5; perhaps TRBD1 as D (6 bases). Trimming removed 3 bases at V and 7 bases at J, with 13 bases between. The CDR3 has 14 residues. CDR1 and CDR2 from the germline V gene are MDHEN and SYDVKM. In DNA form, the CDR3 reads TGTGCCAGCAGTTTTGGCAGGGGAAGCCAGCCCCAGCATTTT. Translation: CASSFGRGSQPQHF.